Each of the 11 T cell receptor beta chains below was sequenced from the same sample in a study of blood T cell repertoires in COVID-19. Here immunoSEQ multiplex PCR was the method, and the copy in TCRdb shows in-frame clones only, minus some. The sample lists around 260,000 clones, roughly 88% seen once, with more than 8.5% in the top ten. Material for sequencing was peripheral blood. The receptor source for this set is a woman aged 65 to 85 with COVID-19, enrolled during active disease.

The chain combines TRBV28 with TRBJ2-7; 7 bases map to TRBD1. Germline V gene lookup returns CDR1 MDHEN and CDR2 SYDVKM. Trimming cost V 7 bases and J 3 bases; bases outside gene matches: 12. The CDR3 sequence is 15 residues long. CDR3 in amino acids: CASTTEDRRNYEQYF. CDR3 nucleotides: TGTGCCAGCACCACAGAGGACAGGAGGAACTACGAGCAGTACTTC.

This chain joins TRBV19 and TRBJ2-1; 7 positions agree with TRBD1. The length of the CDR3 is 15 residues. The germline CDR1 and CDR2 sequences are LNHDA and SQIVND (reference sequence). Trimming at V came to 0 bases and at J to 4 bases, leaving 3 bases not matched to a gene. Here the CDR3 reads CASSIETTGYNEQFF. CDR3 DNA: TGTGCCAGTAGTATAGAGACGACAGGGTACAATGAGCAGTTCTTC.

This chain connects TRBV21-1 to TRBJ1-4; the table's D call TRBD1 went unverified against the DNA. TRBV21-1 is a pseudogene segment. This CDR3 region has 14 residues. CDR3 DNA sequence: TGTGCCAGCAGCAAGGACAGGGGGACTGAAAAACTGTTTTTT. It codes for CASSKDRGTEKLFF.

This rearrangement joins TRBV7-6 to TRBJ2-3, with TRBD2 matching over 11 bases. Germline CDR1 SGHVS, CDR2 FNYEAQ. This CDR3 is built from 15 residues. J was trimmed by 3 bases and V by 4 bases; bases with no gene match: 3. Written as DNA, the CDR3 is TGTGCCAGCAGCTCACGGACTAGCGGGACAGATACGCAGTATTTT. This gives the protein CASSSRTSGTDTQYF. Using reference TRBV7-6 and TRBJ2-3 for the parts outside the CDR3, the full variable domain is GAGVSQSPRYKVTKRGQDVALRCDPISGHVSLYWYRQALGQGPEFLTYFNYEAQQDKSGLPNDRFSAERPEGSISTLTIQRTEQRDSAMYRCASSSRTSGTDTQYFGPGTRLTVL.

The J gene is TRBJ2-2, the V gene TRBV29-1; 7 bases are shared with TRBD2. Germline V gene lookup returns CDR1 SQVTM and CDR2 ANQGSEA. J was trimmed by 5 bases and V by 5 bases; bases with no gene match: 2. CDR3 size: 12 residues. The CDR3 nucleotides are TGCAGCGTTTGGGAGGGAACCGGGGAGCTGTTTTTT. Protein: CSVWEGTGELFF.

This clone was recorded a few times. The DNA for the CDR3 is TGTGCCAGCAGTTACTCGAGGCGACCGGGACACCTTCCCCTCTACGAGCAGTACTTC. Translating it yields CASSYSRRPGHLPLYEQYF. The rearrangement links TRBV6-2 or TRBV6-3 to TRBJ2-7, with D tentatively TRBD1 (6 bases). V lost 0 bases, J lost 3 bases, and 24 bases lay in between. Germline V gene sequence: CDR1 MNHEY, CDR2 SVGEGT. This CDR3 contains 19 residues.

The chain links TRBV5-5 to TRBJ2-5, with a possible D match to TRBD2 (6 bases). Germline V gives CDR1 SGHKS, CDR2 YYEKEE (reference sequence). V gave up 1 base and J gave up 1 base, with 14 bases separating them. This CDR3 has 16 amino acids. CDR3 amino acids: CASSLLAPGAQETQYF. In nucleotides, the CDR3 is TGTGCCAGCAGCTTGCTAGCGCCCGGGGCCCAAGAGACCCAGTACTTC.

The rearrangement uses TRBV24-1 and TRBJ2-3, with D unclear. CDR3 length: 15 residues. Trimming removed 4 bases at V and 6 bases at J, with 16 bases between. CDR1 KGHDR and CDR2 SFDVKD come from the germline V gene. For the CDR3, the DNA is TGTGCCACCAGTGACCCTGCCTCCTTACGGGATACGCAGTATTTT. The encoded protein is CATSDPASLRDTQYF.

The CDR3 sequence: CASSLAGTGVYSTEAFF. The CDR3 coding sequence is TGTGCCAGCAGCTTAGCCGGGACAGGGGTTTATAGCACTGAAGCTTTCTTT. The gene calls are TRBV7-2 and TRBJ1-1; 10 positions agree with TRBD1. Germline values: CDR1 SGHTA, CDR2 FQGNSA. CDR3 length: 17 residues. With V trimmed by 0 bases and J by 4 bases, 8 bases remained unmatched.

The CDR3 nucleotides are TGTGCCAGCAGTTTCTCTGCCCCTCAGGGGATGAACTATGGCTACACCTTC. This translates into CASSFSAPQGMNYGYTF. The V and J genes are TRBV28 and TRBJ1-2, with D perhaps TRBD1 (6 bases). Trimming stripped 3 bases from V and 2 bases from J, with 19 bases between. Germline V CDR1 and CDR2: MDHEN, SYDVKM. This CDR3 spans 17 amino acids.

The CDR3 reads CASSLGTGYGYTF. CDR3 nucleotides: TGTGCCAGCAGCTTAGGCACGGGCTATGGCTACACCTTC. This chain joins TRBV7-8 and TRBJ1-2, with D unclear. The CDR3 totals 13 residues. Germline V lookup: CDR1 SGHVS, CDR2 FQNEAQ. Trimming left V 1 base short and J 4 bases short, with 7 bases between.